This TCR beta chain derives from a study of blood T cells in healthy people across ages. Per the germline V gene, CDR1 is LNHNV and CDR2 is YYDKDF (reference sequence). The ends lost 6 bases at V and 8 bases at J; junction bases unmatched: 11. This CDR3 has 14 amino acids. Primers used in a second PCR of roughly 7 to 11 cycles were a sample-barcoded 5' primer and a J-beta primer mix. TCRdb reanalysed the 5' RACE reads using MiXCR and keeps one entry per CDR3 protein. Counted here are around 620,000 distinct CDR3 sequences, about 25% occurring once; the ten biggest clones make up approximately 17%. The origin of this receptor is a woman between 65 and 79 years old in good health. The chain carries TRBV15 and TRBJ1-2, with 8 bases lining up with TRBD1. Sequenced input: blood. The CDR3 nucleotides are TGTGCCACCAGTCCTCATGGACAGGGCAACGGCTACACCTTC. Its protein is CATSPHGQGNGYTF.